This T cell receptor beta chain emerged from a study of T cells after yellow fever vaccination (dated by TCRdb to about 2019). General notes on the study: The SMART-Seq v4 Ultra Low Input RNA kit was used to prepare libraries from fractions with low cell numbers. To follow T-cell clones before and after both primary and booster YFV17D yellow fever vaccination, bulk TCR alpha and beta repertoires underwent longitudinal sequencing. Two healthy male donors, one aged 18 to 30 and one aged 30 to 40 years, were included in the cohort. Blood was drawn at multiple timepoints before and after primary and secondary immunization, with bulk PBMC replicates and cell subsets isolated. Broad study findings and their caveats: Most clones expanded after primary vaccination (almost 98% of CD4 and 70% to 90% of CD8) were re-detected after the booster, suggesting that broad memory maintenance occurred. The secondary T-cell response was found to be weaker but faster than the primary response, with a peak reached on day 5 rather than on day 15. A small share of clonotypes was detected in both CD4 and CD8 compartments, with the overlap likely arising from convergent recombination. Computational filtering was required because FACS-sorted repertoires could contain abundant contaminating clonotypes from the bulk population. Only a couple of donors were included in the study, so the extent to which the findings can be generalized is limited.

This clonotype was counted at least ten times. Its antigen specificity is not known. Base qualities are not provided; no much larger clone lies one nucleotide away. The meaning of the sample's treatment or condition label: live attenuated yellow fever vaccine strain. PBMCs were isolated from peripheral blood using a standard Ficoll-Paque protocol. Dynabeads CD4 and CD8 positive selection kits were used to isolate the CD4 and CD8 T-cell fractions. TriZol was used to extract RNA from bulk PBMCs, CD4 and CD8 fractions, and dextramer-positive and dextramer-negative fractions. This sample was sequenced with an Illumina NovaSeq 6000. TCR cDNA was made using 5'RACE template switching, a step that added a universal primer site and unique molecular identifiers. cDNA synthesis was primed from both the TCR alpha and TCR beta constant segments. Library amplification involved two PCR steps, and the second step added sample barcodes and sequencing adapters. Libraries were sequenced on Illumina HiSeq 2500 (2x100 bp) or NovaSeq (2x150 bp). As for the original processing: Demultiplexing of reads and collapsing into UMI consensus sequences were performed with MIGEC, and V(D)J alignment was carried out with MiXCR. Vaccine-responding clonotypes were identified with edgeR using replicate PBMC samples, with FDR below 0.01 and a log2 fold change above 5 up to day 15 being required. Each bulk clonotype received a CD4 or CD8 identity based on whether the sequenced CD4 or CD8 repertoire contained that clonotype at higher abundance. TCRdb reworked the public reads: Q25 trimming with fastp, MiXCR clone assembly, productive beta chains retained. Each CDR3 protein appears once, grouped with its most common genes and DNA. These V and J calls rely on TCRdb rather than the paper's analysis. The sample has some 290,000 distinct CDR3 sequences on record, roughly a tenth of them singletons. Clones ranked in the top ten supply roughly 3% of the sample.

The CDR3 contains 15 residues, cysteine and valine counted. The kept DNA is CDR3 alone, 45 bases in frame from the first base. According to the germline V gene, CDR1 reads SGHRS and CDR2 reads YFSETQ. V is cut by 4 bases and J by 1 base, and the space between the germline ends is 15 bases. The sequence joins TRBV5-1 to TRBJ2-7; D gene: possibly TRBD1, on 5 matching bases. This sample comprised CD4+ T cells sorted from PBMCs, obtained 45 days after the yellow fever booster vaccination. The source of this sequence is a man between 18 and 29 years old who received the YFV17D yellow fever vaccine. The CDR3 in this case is CASSRSPQESYEQYV. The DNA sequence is TGCGCCAGCAGCCGTTCCCCACAGGAATCCTACGAGCAGTACGTC.